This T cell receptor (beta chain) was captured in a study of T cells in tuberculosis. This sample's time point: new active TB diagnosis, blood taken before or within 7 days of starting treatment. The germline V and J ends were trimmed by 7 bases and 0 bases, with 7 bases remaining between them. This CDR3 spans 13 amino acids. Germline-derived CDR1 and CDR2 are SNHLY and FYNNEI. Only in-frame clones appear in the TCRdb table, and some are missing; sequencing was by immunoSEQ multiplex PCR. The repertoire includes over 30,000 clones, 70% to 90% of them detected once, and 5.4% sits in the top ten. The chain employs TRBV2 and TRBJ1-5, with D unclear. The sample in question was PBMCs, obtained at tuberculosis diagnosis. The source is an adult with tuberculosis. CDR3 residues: CASNTDSNQPQHF. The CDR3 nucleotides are TGTGCCAGCAACACCGATAGCAATCAGCCCCAGCATTTT.